The next 7 T cell receptor beta chains were all read from a single sample in a study of blood T cell repertoires in COVID-19. Sequencing was performed with immunoSEQ multiplex PCR; in TCRdb, only in-frame clones are kept and a portion is missing. The sample has 210,000 or so clones, nearly 90% seen once. Sequenced sample: PBMCs or T cells enriched from blood (not recorded which). The receptor set was obtained from a man in his thirties or forties who had recovered from COVID-19.

The chain uses TRBV4-1 and TRBJ1-2; D remains unclear. This CDR3 contains 16 residues. Germline values: CDR1 MGHRA, CDR2 YSYEKL. The V end was cut by 4 bases, the J end by 6 bases, with 21 bases between. CDR3 nucleotides: TGCGCCAGCAGCCCTACGACCATGGAGGGCTGGGATGGCTACACCTTC. Residues: CASSPTTMEGWDGYTF.

V gene TRBV19 combines with J gene TRBJ2-1; 7 bases match TRBD2. The germline V gene encodes CDR1 LNHDA and CDR2 SQIVND (reference sequence). The trim removed 4 bases at V and 10 bases at J, leaving 16 bases unmatched. The CDR3 consists of 16 residues. CDR3 loop: CASSTRLAVKVGEQFF. The CDR3 coding sequence is TGTGCCAGTAGTACCAGACTAGCAGTTAAGGTGGGCGAGCAGTTCTTC. The variable domain in full, completed from reference TRBV19 and TRBJ2-1, reads DGGITQSPKYLFRKEGQNVTLSCEQNLNHDAMYWYRQDPGQGLRLIYYSQIVNDFQKGDIAEGYSVSREKKESFPLTVTSAQKNPTAFYLCASSTRLAVKVGEQFFGPGTRLTVL.

The chain couples TRBV29-1 to TRBJ2-1; D is unclear. CDR1 and CDR2 from the germline V gene are SQVTM and ANQGSEA. The CDR3 totals 13 residues. V lost 6 bases, J lost 3 bases, and 12 bases lay in between. The CDR3 loop is CSVPVSNYNEQFF. The CDR3 DNA sequence: TGCAGCGTCCCAGTGTCCAACTACAATGAGCAGTTCTTC.

V is TRBV27 and J is TRBJ2-1; TRBD2 might be the D (5 bases). Germline CDR1 reads MNHEY; CDR2 reads SMNVEV (reference sequence). The CDR3 sequence is 18 residues long. Trimming removed 6 bases from V and 0 bases from J, with 21 bases in between. The CDR3 here is CASSLARTGRSSYNEQFF. CDR3 nucleotides: TGTGCCAGCAGCTTAGCAAGGACGGGGAGAAGCTCCTACAATGAGCAGTTCTTC.

The chain employs TRBV20-1 and TRBJ2-1, with a tentative D call TRBD1 (5 bases). Per germline, CDR1 DFQATT and CDR2 SNEGSKA (reference sequence). This CDR3 spans 15 amino acids. Trimming cost V 3 bases and J 2 bases, with 14 bases left between them. CDR3 protein: CSASRRVGTYNEQFF. In DNA form, the CDR3 reads TGCAGTGCTAGTCGCAGGGTGGGGACCTACAATGAGCAGTTCTTC.

The table lists this clone with a count of one. J is TRBJ2-3 and V is TRBV4-2; no firm D call. Trimming left V 1 base short and J 0 bases short, with 17 bases between. Per the germline V gene, CDR1 is LGHNA and CDR2 is YNFKEQ. This CDR3 has 18 residues. The CDR3 nucleotides are TGTGCCAGCAGCCAAGTGCTCTTTGGCCTTTCTAGCACAGATACGCAGTATTTT. Translation gives CASSQVLFGLSSTDTQYF.

The chain has TRBV10-3 and TRBJ2-3; TRBD1 matches 10 bases. Trimming removed 5 bases from V and 3 bases from J; junction bases left unmatched: 5. CDR1 ENHRY and CDR2 SYGVKD come from the germline V gene. CDR3 size: 15 residues. The CDR3 nucleotides are TGTGCCATCAGTCGGGACAGGGGCGGTACAGATACGCAGTATTTT. Its protein product is CAISRDRGGTDTQYF.